The clone carrying this T cell receptor beta chain was seen more than once but under ten times. The target antigen is unknown. This sample includes further DNA sequences coding for the same CDR3. The data belong to a study of cytomegalovirus exposure and HLA in healthy donors. Study-wide findings and caveats: The authors excluded some V segments, including TRBV6-2 and TRBV6-3, as indistinguishable. It emerged from a later analysis that several of the most significant clusters appeared to be linked to common viral pathogens. Productive status was seen about 87% or about 30% of the time for most TCR beta V segments in an earlier analysis.

PCR involved 60 Vbeta and 13 Jbeta primers. Data came from immunoSEQ multiplex PCR; TCRdb stores just in-frame clones and leaves some out. The sample has about 160,000 clones; 75% are singletons. The CDR3 consists of 13 residues. In germline, CDR1 is MNHEY, CDR2 SVGAGI. V was shortened by 4 bases and J by 1 base, with 7 bases between the two germline ends. This receptor was identified in a woman in her forties or fifties in good health and CMV-seropositive. The chain is built from TRBV6-5 and TRBJ1-1, with no clear D. Material for sequencing was PBMCs. The CDR3: CASSLTANTEAFF. The CDR3 DNA reads TGTGCCAGCAGTTTAACAGCGAACACTGAAGCTTTCTTT.